This T cell receptor (beta chain) emerged from a study of identical twins. Whole-study results and caveats: Cord blood beta clonotypes that were abundant carried fewer insertions, and memory repertoires showed no such trend.

Using its own MiXCR run on the 5' RACE reads, TCRdb lists one record per CDR3 protein. The repertoire includes about 890,000 distinct CDR3 sequences, approximately 13% of them detected once, and about 1.5% sits in the top ten. V shed 8 bases, J shed 8 bases, and the junction held 12 bases outside the gene matches. This CDR3 is built from 15 residues. This clonotype was found a few times. The antigen is unknown. All of the donors were Caucasians in good health. The same sample was also used in a study of yellow fever vaccine responses in identical twins.

The receptor comes from a woman aged 18-29 years in good health. Sequenced: PBMCs. The chain links TRBV12-3 or TRBV12-4 to TRBJ1-6; 7 bases are a match to TRBD1. CDR3 nucleotides: TGTGCCAGCCGCCTTACCACAGGGGTGGATTCACCCCTCCACTTT. Its protein is CASRLTTGVDSPLHF.